These 6 T cell receptor beta chains were all obtained from the same sample, sequenced in a study of blood T cell repertoires in COVID-19. Produced via immunoSEQ multiplex PCR; TCRdb's table is partial and in-frame only. The sample lists roughly 200,000 clones, 80% to 90% occurring once. Material for sequencing was PBMCs or T cells enriched from blood (not recorded which). The receptors derive from a woman aged 40 to 50 with acute COVID-19.

This clone is a singleton in its sample. V gene TRBV27 combines with J gene TRBJ2-1; D remains unclear. Trimming took off 5 bases at V and 9 bases at J, with 14 bases between the two ends. This CDR3 is 13 amino acids long. CDR1 is MNHEY, CDR2 SMNVEV, per germline (reference sequence). CDR3 sequence reads: CASSPISSSEQFF. The CDR3 DNA sequence: TGTGCCAGCAGTCCCATCAGTAGCAGTGAGCAGTTCTTC.

The rearrangement uses TRBV5-1 and TRBJ1-4; D is perhaps TRBD1 (6 bases). With 4 bases removed from V and 8 bases from J, the gap between germline ends came to 15 bases. This CDR3 has 14 residues. The germline gives CDR1 SGHRS, CDR2 YFSETQ. DNA of the CDR3: TGCGCCAGCAGCCCTCCGGGACAACCAGAAAAACTGTTTTTT. Translated, it gives CASSPPGQPEKLFF.

This CDR3 is CASSFGTSGSYIQYF. The DNA of the CDR3 is TGTGCCAGCAGCTTTGGGACTAGCGGGAGTTACATTCAGTACTTC. The V gene is TRBV3-1 (or the pseudogene TRBV3-2), the J gene TRBJ2-4, with TRBD2 matching 14 bases. Germline CDR1 LGHDT, CDR2 YNNKEL (reference sequence). The CDR3 is 15 amino acids. J was trimmed by 8 bases and V by 5 bases; bases with no gene match: 5.

This clone was recorded once. CDR3 loop: CASSDDRGRDTQYF. CDR3 in DNA: TGTGCCAGCAGTGACGACAGGGGGCGAGATACGCAGTATTTT. The chain recombines TRBV6-1 with TRBJ2-3, with 10 nucleotides matching TRBD1. Germline assignment: CDR1 MNHNS and CDR2 SASEGT. V shed 3 bases and J 5 bases; nucleotides not matched to a gene: 2. This CDR3 has 14 amino acids.

The V and J genes are TRBV5-4 and TRBJ2-1, with 9 bases fitting TRBD1. The germline V gene has CDR1 SGHNT and CDR2 YYREEE (reference sequence). The CDR3 totals 15 residues. V lost 4 bases, J lost 4 bases, and 6 bases stayed unmatched. CDR3 sequence reads: CASSGGTGRYNEQFF. CDR3 bases: TGTGCCAGCAGCGGCGGGACAGGGCGATACAATGAGCAGTTCTTC.

V usage is TRBV11-1 and J usage is TRBJ2-2, with a tentative D call TRBD1 (6 bases). Between the trimmed V and J ends, which lost 3 bases and 5 bases, there was a span of 10 bases. CDR3 size: 14 residues. Germline V gene sequence: CDR1 SGHAT, CDR2 FQDESV (reference sequence). This CDR3 reads CASSFRGATGELFF. Here the CDR3 DNA reads TGTGCCAGCAGCTTCAGGGGAGCAACCGGGGAGCTGTTTTTT.